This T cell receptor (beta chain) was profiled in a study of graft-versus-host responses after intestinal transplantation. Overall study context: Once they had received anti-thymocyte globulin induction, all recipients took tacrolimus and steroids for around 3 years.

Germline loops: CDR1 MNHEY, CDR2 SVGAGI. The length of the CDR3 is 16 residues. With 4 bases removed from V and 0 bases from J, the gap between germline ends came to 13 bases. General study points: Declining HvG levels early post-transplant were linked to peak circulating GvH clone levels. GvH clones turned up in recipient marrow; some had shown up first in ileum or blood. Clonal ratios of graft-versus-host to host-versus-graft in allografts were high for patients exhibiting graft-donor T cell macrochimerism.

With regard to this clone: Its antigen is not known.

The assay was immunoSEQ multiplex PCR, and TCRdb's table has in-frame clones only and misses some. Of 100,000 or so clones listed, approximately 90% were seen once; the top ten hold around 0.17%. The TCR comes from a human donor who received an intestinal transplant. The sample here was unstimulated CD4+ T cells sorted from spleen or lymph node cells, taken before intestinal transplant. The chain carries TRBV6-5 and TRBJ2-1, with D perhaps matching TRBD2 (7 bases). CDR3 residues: CASSSPGGISYNEQFF. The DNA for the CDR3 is TGTGCCAGCAGTTCCCCGGGGGGCATCTCCTACAATGAGCAGTTCTTC.